One and the same sample provided the 20 T cell receptor beta chains below, sequenced in a study of blood T cell repertoires in COVID-19. Profiling relied on immunoSEQ multiplex PCR, and the TCRdb table lists in-frame clones only, not all of them. The data contain about 44,000 clones, around 89% of them singletons. Sequencing was carried out using peripheral blood. The origin of the receptors is a man aged 65 to 79 with active COVID-19.

On this clone: Relative to the germline gene, one junction end is altered; a read error may explain this. V is TRBV7-7 and J is TRBJ2-1, with a possible D match to TRBD2 (6 bases). CDR3 length: 14 residues. Germline CDR1 SSHAT, CDR2 FNYEAQ (reference sequence). CDR3 DNA sequence: TGTGCTAGCAGCCCCCTGAGGGGAGGCAATGAGCAGTTCTTC. It specifies CASSPLRGGNEQFF.

The sample holds one count of this clone. V and J are TRBV4-1 and TRBJ2-4; the D is unclear. This CDR3 region has 14 residues. Germline values: CDR1 MGHRA, CDR2 YSYEKL. V lost 1 base to trimming and J lost 5 bases, with 9 bases between them. CDR3 protein: CASSQVVVENIQYF. As DNA, the CDR3 is TGCGCCAGCAGCCAAGTAGTGGTCGAAAACATTCAGTACTTC.

The rearrangement uses TRBV18 and TRBJ1-3; D is unresolved. V lost 3 bases to trimming and J lost 8 bases, with 17 bases between them. Germline CDR1 KGHSH, CDR2 LQKENI. The CDR3 spans 15 residues. This CDR3 is CASSPRSPGKYTIYF. The CDR3 region has the DNA TGTGCCAGCTCACCGAGGAGCCCCGGGAAGTACACCATATATTTT.

J is TRBJ1-6 and V is TRBV18; a possible D gene is TRBD1 (5 bases). The germline gives CDR1 KGHSH, CDR2 LQKENI. The CDR3 has 15 residues. The V end was cut by 2 bases, the J end by 7 bases, with 12 bases between. The CDR3 sequence: CASSPEQAENSPLHF. CDR3 bases: TGTGCCAGCTCACCAGAACAGGCTGAGAATTCACCCCTCCACTTT.

The CDR3, as DNA: TGTGCCAGCAGTTATTTGGGACAGGCGGTGGAGACCCAGTACTTC. It specifies CASSYLGQAVETQYF. The chain has TRBV6-2 or TRBV6-3 and TRBJ2-5, with TRBD1 identical over 8 bases. Trimming cost V 3 bases and J 5 bases; bases outside gene matches: 8. The CDR3 contains 15 residues. Germline V gives CDR1 MNHEY, CDR2 SVGEGT.

The CDR3 protein is CASSLEVSSYNSPLHF. In DNA, the CDR3 is TGTGCCAGCAGCTTAGAGGTCAGCTCCTATAATTCACCCCTCCACTTT. The chain has TRBV11-2 and TRBJ1-6; no firm D call. CDR1 is SGHAT and CDR2 is FQNNGV in the germline V gene. This CDR3 is 16 amino acids long. The V end was cut by 0 bases, the J end by 0 bases, with 6 bases between. The full variable domain, completed using reference TRBV11-2 and TRBJ1-6, is EAGVAQSPRYKIIEKRQSVAFWCNPISGHATLYWYQQILGQGPKLLIQFQNNGVVDDSQLPKDRFSAERLKGVDSTLKIQPAKLEDSAVYLCASSLEVSSYNSPLHFGNGTRLTVT.

This clone was found once. The gene calls are TRBV9 and TRBJ2-5; 7 positions match TRBD2. The CDR3 has 14 amino acids. V lost 7 bases to trimming and J lost 1 base; unmatched junction nucleotides: 7. The germline gives CDR1 SGDLS, CDR2 YYNGEE. As DNA, the CDR3 is TGTGCCAGCCACGGGGGAGGGGCCCAAGAGACCCAGTACTTC. This sequence encodes CASHGGGAQETQYF.

This clone has a single count. The rearrangement links TRBV6-2 or TRBV6-3 to TRBJ1-1; D gene uncertain. Germline CDR1 and CDR2: MNHEY and SVGEGT. V lost 5 bases to trimming and J lost 8 bases, with 9 bases between them. This CDR3 spans 11 amino acids. The CDR3 DNA sequence: TGTGCCAGCAGTCAGGCCCGGGAAGCTTTCTTT. Amino acid sequence: CASSQAREAFF.

The CDR3 sequence is CASSPQDLQGPLHF. The CDR3 coding sequence is TGTGCCAGCTCACCCCAGGACCTACAGGGTCCCCTCCACTTT. J is TRBJ1-6 and V is TRBV18; maybe TRBD1 (6 bases). There are 14 residues in the CDR3. V was cut by 3 bases and J by 13 bases, with 16 bases left in between. CDR1 is KGHSH and CDR2 is LQKENI in the germline V gene.

This chain links TRBV19 with TRBJ1-5, with D unclear. Trimming removed 6 bases from V and 6 bases from J, with 21 bases in between. Germline V gene sequence: CDR1 LNHDA, CDR2 SQIVND (reference sequence). The CDR3 extends over 16 amino acids. The CDR3 sequence is CASSTPVGEGIQPQHF. CDR3 sequence (DNA): TGTGCCAGTAGCACTCCGGTGGGCGAGGGCATTCAGCCCCAGCATTTT. Full variable domain (remainder filled in from reference TRBV19 and TRBJ1-5): DGGITQSPKYLFRKEGQNVTLSCEQNLNHDAMYWYRQDPGQGLRLIYYSQIVNDFQKGDIAEGYSVSREKKESFPLTVTSAQKNPTAFYLCASSTPVGEGIQPQHFGDGTRLSIL.

This rearrangement joins TRBV6-5 to TRBJ2-5; 7 nucleotides match TRBD1. Trimming took 2 bases from V and 4 from J; bases not matched to a gene: 10. This CDR3 contains 16 residues. In germline, CDR1 is MNHEY, CDR2 SVGAGI. As DNA, the CDR3 is TGTGCCAGCAGTTACGCGTTCCTACAGGGGAGAGAGACCCAGTACTTC. Translation gives CASSYAFLQGRETQYF.

The gene calls are TRBV11-2 and TRBJ2-7, with 9 bases matching TRBD1. Germline trimming cut 4 bases from V and 0 bases from J; bases unmatched to any gene: 7. This CDR3 is 16 amino acids long. Looked up from germline, CDR1 is SGHAT and CDR2 is FQNNGV. The CDR3 DNA is TGTGCCAGCAGCTCCGGCGGACAGGGGTACTCCTACGAGCAGTACTTC. As protein: CASSSGGQGYSYEQYF.

The chain combines TRBV6-2 or TRBV6-3 with TRBJ2-1; TRBD1 agrees at 8 bases. J gave up 1 base and V 6 bases, and 2 bases lay outside the gene matches. The germline V gene has CDR1 MNHEY and CDR2 SVGEGT. The CDR3 loop spans 14 amino acids. The CDR3 bases are TGTGCCAGCAGCCAGGGGGCTTCCTACAATGAGCAGTTCTTC. Encoded protein: CASSQGASYNEQFF.

This rearrangement joins TRBV9 to TRBJ2-1, with 8 nucleotides matching TRBD1. V was clipped by 3 bases and J by 1 base; unmatched bases: 9. Per the germline V gene, CDR1 is SGDLS and CDR2 is YYNGEE. The CDR3 is made up of 17 amino acids. CDR3 sequence reads: CASSALQGVGSYNEQFF. The CDR3 region has the DNA TGTGCCAGCAGCGCTTTACAGGGGGTTGGGTCCTACAATGAGCAGTTCTTC.

This clone has a handful of counts. The V gene is TRBV6-7, the J gene TRBJ2-1, with TRBD1 matching 10 bases. TRBV6-7 is an open reading frame, and its role is uncertain. J was trimmed by 5 bases and V by 8 bases; bases with no gene match: 18. This CDR3 is 18 amino acids long. The CDR3 nucleotides read TGTGCCAGCCGGGGCAAGACAGGGGGCGCAGGAGCGGACAATGAGCAGTTCTTC. Encoded protein: CASRGKTGGAGADNEQFF.

V is TRBV15 and J is TRBJ1-5; D might be TRBD1 (6 bases). This CDR3 has 15 residues. Deletions cut 6 bases from V and 3 bases from J, with 15 bases between. Germline loops: CDR1 LNHNV, CDR2 YYDKDF (reference sequence). DNA of the CDR3: TGTGCCACCAGAGACAGGTCGGCGGCCAATCAGCCCCAGCATTTT. Protein product: CATRDRSAANQPQHF.

V is TRBV5-1 and J is TRBJ2-5; the D is unclear. The CDR3 is 15 amino acids. Germline V gene data show CDR1 as SGHRS and CDR2 as YFSETQ. The V end was cut by 3 bases, the J end by 3 bases, with 15 bases between. The CDR3 loop reads CASSSHRVAEETQYF. CDR3 DNA sequence: TGCGCCAGCAGCTCCCATCGGGTAGCAGAAGAGACCCAGTACTTC.

V is TRBV11-1 and J is TRBJ1-1, with TRBD1 as a possible D gene (6 bases). Deletions cut 1 base from V and 1 base from J, with 7 bases between. The CDR3 runs to 14 residues. Germline CDR1 reads SGHAT; CDR2 reads FQDESV (reference sequence). The CDR3 protein is CASSLGTENTEAFF. The CDR3 DNA reads as TGTGCCAGCAGCTTAGGGACAGAGAACACTGAAGCTTTCTTT.

CDR3 bases: TGTGCCAGCAGCTTTTTCGGGGTTGGGAATCAGCCCCAGCATTTT. The encoded protein is CASSFFGVGNQPQHF. This rearrangement joins TRBV7-2 to TRBJ1-5, with D unclear. This CDR3 is 15 amino acids long. CDR1 and CDR2 from the germline V gene are SGHTA and FQGNSA. The V end was cut by 3 bases, the J end by 4 bases, with 13 bases between.

The chain recombines TRBV10-3 with TRBJ2-7, with D maybe TRBD1 (6 bases). CDR1 is ENHRY and CDR2 is SYGVKD in the germline V gene. The CDR3 is 15 amino acids. Deletions cut 5 bases from V and 0 bases from J, with 14 bases between. The DNA for the CDR3 is TGTGCCATCAGTAGTCCTCAACAGGGCTCCTACGAGCAGTACTTC. Translated, it gives CAISSPQQGSYEQYF.